Sequencing of this TCR beta chain was carried out in a study of blood T cell repertoires in COVID-19. Study information: Sites across the United States, Italy and Spain contributed samples from acute and convalescent COVID-19. In each case, the material was cDNA or gDNA derived from T cells, B-cell-depleted T cells, or PBMCs.

Authors' processing steps: Amplifying reference gene primers gave estimates of nucleated cell counts. Only in-frame clones appear in the TCRdb table, and some are missing; sequencing was by immunoSEQ multiplex PCR. Clone size and the V and J calls come from that table; the DNA yielded D and trimming. The sample holds 80,000 to 100,000 clones, 78% seen once. Remarks on this clone: Other DNA sequences in the same sample also yield this CDR3.

The germline gives CDR1 MNHEY, CDR2 SVGAGI. CDR3 size: 14 residues. The V gene end was trimmed by 6 bases and the J gene end by 3 bases; junction bases not matched to a gene: 3. The chain has TRBV6-5 and TRBJ2-3; 10 bases agree with TRBD2. This receptor was taken from a human donor in a cohort sampled during active COVID-19. The specimen was peripheral blood. The CDR3 region has the DNA TGTGCCAGCAGCCCGACTAGCGGGACAGATACGCAGTATTTT. This translates into CASSPTSGTDTQYF.